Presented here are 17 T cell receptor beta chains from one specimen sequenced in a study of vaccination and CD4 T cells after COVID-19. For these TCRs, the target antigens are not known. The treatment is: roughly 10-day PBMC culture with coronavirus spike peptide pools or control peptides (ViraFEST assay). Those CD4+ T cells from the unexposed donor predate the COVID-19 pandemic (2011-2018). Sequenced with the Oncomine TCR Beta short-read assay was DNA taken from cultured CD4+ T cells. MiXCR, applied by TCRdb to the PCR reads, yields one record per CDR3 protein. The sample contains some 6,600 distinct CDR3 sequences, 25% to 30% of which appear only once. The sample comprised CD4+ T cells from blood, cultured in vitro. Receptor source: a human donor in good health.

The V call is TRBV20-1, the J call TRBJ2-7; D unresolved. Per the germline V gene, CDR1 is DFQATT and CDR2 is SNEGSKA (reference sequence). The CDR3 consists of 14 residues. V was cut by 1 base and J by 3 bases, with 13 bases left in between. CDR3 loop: CSARAVRRNYEQYF. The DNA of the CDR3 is TGCAGTGCTAGAGCCGTACGGCGGAACTACGAGCAGTACTTC.

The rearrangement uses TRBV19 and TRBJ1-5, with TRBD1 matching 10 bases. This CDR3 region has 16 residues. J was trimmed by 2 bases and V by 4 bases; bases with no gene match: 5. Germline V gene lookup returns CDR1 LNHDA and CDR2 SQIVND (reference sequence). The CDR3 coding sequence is TGTGCCAGTAGTACCTTTGGACAGGGGGGCAATCAGCCCCAGCATTTT. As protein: CASSTFGQGGNQPQHF.

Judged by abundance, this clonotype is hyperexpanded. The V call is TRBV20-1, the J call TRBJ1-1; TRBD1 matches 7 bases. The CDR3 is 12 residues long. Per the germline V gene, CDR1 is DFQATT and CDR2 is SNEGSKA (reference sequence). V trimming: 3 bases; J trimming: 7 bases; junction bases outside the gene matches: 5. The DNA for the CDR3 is TGCAGTGCTAGTAGGGGGCTTGGTGAAGCTTTCTTT. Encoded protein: CSASRGLGEAFF.

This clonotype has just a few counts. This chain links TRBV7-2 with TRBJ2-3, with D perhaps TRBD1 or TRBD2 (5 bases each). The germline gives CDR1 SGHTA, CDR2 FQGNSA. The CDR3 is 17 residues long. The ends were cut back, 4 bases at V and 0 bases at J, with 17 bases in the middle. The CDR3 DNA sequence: TGTGCCAGCAGCTGGACTGGGACGGCACAAAGCACAGATACGCAGTATTTT. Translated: CASSWTGTAQSTDTQYF.

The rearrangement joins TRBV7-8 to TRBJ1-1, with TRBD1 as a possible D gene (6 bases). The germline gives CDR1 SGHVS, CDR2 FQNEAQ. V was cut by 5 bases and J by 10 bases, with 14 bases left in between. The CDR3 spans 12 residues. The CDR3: CASSARQERAFF. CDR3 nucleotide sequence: TGTGCCAGCAGCGCTCGACAGGAACGAGCTTTCTTT.

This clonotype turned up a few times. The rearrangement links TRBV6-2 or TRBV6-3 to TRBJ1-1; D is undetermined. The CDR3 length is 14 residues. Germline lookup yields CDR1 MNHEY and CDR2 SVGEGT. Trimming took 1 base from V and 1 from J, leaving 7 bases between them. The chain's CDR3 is CASSYFPENTEAFF. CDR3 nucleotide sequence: TGTGCCAGCAGTTACTTTCCAGAGAACACTGAAGCTTTCTTT.

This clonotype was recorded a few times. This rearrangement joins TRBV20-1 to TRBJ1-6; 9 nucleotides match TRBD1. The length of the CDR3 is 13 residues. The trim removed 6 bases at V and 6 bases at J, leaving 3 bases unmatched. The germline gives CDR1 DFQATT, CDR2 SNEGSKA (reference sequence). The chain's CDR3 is CSARDRANSPLHF. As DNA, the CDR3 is TGCAGTGCCCGGGACAGGGCTAATTCACCCCTCCACTTT.

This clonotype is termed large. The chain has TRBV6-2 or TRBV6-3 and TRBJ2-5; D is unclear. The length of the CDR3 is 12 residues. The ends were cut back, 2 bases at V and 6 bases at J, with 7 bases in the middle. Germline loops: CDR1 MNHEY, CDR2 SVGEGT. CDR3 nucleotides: TGTGCCAGCAGTTACACTGATAAGACCCAGTACTTC. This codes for CASSYTDKTQYF.

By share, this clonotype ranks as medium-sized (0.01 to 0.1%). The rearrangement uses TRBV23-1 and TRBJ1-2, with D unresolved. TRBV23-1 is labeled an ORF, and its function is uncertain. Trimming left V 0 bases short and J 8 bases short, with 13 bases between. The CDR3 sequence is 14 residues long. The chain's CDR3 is CASSQSEPIQGYTF. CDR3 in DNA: TGCGCCAGCAGTCAATCCGAACCGATCCAGGGCTACACCTTC.

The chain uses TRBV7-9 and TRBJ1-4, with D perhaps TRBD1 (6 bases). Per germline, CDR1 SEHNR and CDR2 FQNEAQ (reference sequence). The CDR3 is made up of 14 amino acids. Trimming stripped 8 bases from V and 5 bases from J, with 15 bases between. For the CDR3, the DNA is TGTGCCAGCGAGGGGGGAGGACGCAATGAAAAACTGTTTTTT. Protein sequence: CASEGGGRNEKLFF.

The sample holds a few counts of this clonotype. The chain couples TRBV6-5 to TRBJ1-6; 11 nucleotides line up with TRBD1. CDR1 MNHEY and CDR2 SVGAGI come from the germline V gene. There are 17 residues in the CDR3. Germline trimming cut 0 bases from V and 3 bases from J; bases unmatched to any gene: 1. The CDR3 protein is CASSYSGTGGYNSPLHF. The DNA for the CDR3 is TGTGCCAGCAGTTACTCGGGGACAGGGGGCTATAATTCACCCCTCCACTTT.

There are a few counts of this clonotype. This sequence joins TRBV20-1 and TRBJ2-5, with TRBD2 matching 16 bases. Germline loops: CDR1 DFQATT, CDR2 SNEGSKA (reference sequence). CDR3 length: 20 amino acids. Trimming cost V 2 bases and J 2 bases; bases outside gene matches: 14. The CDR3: CSARPGRGTSGGAWQETQYF. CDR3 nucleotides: TGCAGTGCTAGACCCGGAAGGGGGACTAGCGGGGGGGCGTGGCAAGAGACCCAGTACTTC.

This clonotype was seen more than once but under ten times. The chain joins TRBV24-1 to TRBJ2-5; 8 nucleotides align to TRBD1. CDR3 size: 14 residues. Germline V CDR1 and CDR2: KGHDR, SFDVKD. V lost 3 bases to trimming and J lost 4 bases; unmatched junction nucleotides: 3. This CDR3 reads CATSDRDRGETQYF. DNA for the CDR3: TGTGCCACCAGTGATCGCGACAGGGGAGAGACCCAGTACTTC.

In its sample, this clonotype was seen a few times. The CDR3 DNA reads TGTGCCAGCAGTGAGTGGGGGAATCGAGAGACCCAGTACTTC. Encoded protein: CASSEWGNRETQYF. The chain combines TRBV6-1 with TRBJ2-5; D possibly uses TRBD1 or TRBD2 (5 bases each). The CDR3 is 14 amino acids. The V gene's germline CDR1 is MNHNS and CDR2 SASEGT. V gave up 3 bases and J gave up 4 bases, with 12 bases separating them.

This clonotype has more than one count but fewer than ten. CDR3 coding DNA: TGTGCCAGCCTCCTGGGGGGCGGCGGGGAGCTGTTTTTT. Its translation is CASLLGGGGELFF. The chain has TRBV12-3 or TRBV12-4 and TRBJ2-2, with D perhaps given as TRBD1 or TRBD2 (6 bases each). With 8 bases removed from V and 7 bases from J, the gap between germline ends came to 14 bases. There are 13 residues in the CDR3.

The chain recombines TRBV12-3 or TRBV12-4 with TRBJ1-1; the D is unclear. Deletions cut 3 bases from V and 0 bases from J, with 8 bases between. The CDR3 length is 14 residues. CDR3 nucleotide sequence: TGTGCCAGCAGTTTCTCCGGATTGAACACTGAAGCTTTCTTT. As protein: CASSFSGLNTEAFF.

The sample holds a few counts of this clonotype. The CDR3 region is CASTEDGNSGNTIYF. The DNA for the CDR3 is TGTGCCAGCACCGAGGACGGGAACTCTGGAAACACCATATATTTT. The chain uses TRBV6-1 and TRBJ1-3; D gene unclear. Looked up from germline, CDR1 is MNHNS and CDR2 is SASEGT. The CDR3 covers 15 residues. V gave up 7 bases and J gave up 0 bases, with 13 bases separating them.